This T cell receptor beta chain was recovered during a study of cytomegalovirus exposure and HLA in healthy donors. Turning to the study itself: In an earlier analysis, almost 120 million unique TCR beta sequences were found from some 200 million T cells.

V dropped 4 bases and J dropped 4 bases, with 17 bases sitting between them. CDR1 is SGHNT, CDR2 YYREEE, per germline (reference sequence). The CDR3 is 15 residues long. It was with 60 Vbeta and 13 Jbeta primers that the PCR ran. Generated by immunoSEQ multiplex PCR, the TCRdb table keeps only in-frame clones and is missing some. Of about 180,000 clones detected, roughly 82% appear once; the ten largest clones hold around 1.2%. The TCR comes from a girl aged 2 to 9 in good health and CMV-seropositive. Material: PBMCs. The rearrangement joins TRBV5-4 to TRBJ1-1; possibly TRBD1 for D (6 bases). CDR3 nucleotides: TGTGCCAGCAGCCCTTATACGACAGGTGGCACTGAAGCTTTCTTT. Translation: CASSPYTTGGTEAFF.